This is a list of T cell receptor beta chains from one sample in a study of tumor and adjacent non-tumor tissue in lung cancer. Via MiXCR, TCRdb re-called the multiplex PCR reads, giving one row per CDR3 protein. Of fewer than 100,000 distinct CDR3 sequences listed, roughly 77% were seen once; the top ten hold roughly 22%. Sequencing was performed on distant non-tumor lung tissue. The receptors originated from a woman in her forties or fifties with non-small cell lung cancer. Both conserved end residues are part of each CDR3.

v_call	j_call	cdr3_aa
TRBV4-2	TRBJ2-2	CASSFAGTRNIWELFF
TRBV4-1	TRBJ1-2	CASSQNWEGRIGYTF
TRBV11-1	TRBJ1-6	CASSPGQPPEPLHF
TRBV6-5	TRBJ2-7	CASSYSQKAYEQYF
TRBV20-1	TRBJ2-7	CSATPVGLVGGVANEHYF
TRBV19	TRBJ1-2	CASTSQAQGTGYGYTF
TRBV2	TRBJ2-3	CASSGPERDLTDTQYF
TRBV28	TRBJ1-2	CASGYWATRDKNYGYTF
TRBV2	TRBJ2-1	CASSGLDNEQFF
TRBV6-1	TRBJ2-7	CTSSGEITSSYEQYF
TRBV30	TRBJ2-2	CAWSAKDRITGKLFF
TRBV6-5	TRBJ1-2	CASTSGQAADYGYTF
TRBV29-1	TRBJ2-3	CSVGIRDRGWDTQYF
TRBV4-2	TRBJ2-7	CAGSHEVEAVPYKQYF